Listed below are T cell receptor beta chains from one sample, sequenced in a study of control samples from healthy donors and cancer patients. TCRdb keeps only in-frame clones here, not all; method: immunoSEQ multiplex PCR. Here the sample spans approximately 170,000 clones, 91% being singletons. Material: blood. The receptors derive from a young woman in good health. Each CDR3 is given without its conserved first and last residue. Size is omitted from some rows. Given values are once, few, many or a class for expanded clones.

>NA|TRBJ1-1|TRBV6-2/TRBV6-3|13
ASRPGGGANTEAF
>once|TRBJ1-1|TRBV12-3/TRBV12-4|10
ASSSGGSEAF
>NA|TRBJ2-1|TRBV4-2|12
ASSQEGRENEQF
>NA|TRBJ1-5|TRBV6-5|13
ASSRGQGHIQPQH
>NA|TRBJ2-1|TRBV6-4|11
ASSPGLNNEQF
>NA|TRBJ1-2|TRBV29-1|11
SVGGHRSYGYT
>few|TRBJ2-1|TRBV6-4|15
ASSDSSSSGGVNEQF
>NA|TRBJ1-2|TRBV20-1|9
SAFLQYGYT
>NA|TRBJ1-1|TRBV18|12
ASSPDRAHTEAF
>NA|TRBJ2-1|TRBV3-1/TRBV3-2|12
ASSQGDIYNEQF
>once|TRBJ2-3|TRBV6-4|11
ASSERETDTQY
>NA|TRBJ2-2|TRBV6-2/TRBV6-3|11
ASSYGLTGELF
>once|TRBJ1-2|TRBV27|13
ASSSRGSEHYGYT
>NA|TRBJ1-5|TRBV19|11
ASSIWGRQPQH
>NA|TRBJ2-7|TRBV6-6|11
ASSSGQSYEQY
>NA|TRBJ1-1|TRBV9|12
ASSVGPGMGEAF
>NA|TRBJ1-2|TRBV28|11
ASSLVTGYGYT
>NA|TRBJ1-5|TRBV19|13
ASSTPRGSNQPQH
>NA|TRBJ2-2|TRBV18|15
ASSPETSGGNTGELF
>NA|TRBJ1-1|TRBV19|12
ASSIWRENTEAF
>NA|TRBJ2-6|TRBV29-1|12
SARDGSGANVLT
>NA|TRBJ1-1|TRBV6-5|12
ASSYAGPNTEAF
>NA|TRBJ1-1|TRBV27|12
ASSLTDWNTEAF
>NA|TRBJ2-4|TRBV4-1|15
ASSQESYGGALDIQY
>once|TRBJ1-1|TRBV5-6|9
ASSLGTEAF
>NA|TRBJ1-5|TRBV19|15
ASSIRDRLYSNQPQH
>NA|TRBJ2-7|TRBV7-6|13
ASSLAGGRGYEQY
>NA|TRBJ2-1|TRBV6-4|11
ASSDSGVNEQF
>NA|TRBJ2-3|TRBV19|11
ASSISGADTQY
>once|TRBJ1-4|TRBV3-1/TRBV3-2|12
ASSNRGFNEKLF
>once|TRBJ1-1|TRBV6-5|12
ASSYYDRNTEAF
>NA|TRBJ1-3|TRBV5-1|12
ASTTGGSGNTIY
>NA|TRBJ2-1|TRBV7-9|16
ASSLARGSGRERNEQF
>NA|TRBJ1-2|TRBV27|11
ASSSRVNYGYT
>NA|TRBJ2-7|TRBV27|12
ASSLGQGSHEQY
>NA|TRBJ2-5|TRBV2|12
ASSEWVRGETQY
>NA|TRBJ2-1|TRBV6-2/TRBV6-3|13
ASSYSRSSYNEQF
>NA|TRBJ2-1|TRBV4-3|14
ASSQNWESGVNEQF
>NA|TRBJ2-1|TRBV10-3|12
ATRGTSDYNEQF
>NA|TRBJ2-2|TRBV7-3|14
ASSPPSGGNTGELF
>NA|TRBJ2-3|TRBV4-1|14
ASSQVVGVPTDTQY
>NA|TRBJ1-2|TRBV6-2/TRBV6-3|10
ASSYSGYGYT
>NA|TRBJ1-1|TRBV7-9|12
ASSLGPADSEAF
>NA|TRBJ2-7|TRBV24-1|12
ATSDPGQEGEQY
>NA|TRBJ2-5|TRBV9|13
ASSPRTGGAETQY
>NA|TRBJ1-3|TRBV11-2|14
ASSLEEGESGNTIY
>few|TRBJ2-3|TRBV19|12
ASSIQSPADTQY
>few|TRBJ2-1|TRBV14|14
ASSQPLGGGYNEQF
>NA|TRBJ2-7|TRBV7-9|11
ASSLPGVYEQY
>NA|TRBJ2-3|TRBV27|12
ASRTHASTDTQY
>NA|TRBJ2-3|TRBV11-3|13
ASSLGFQGADTQY
>NA|TRBJ2-1|TRBV6-5|14
ASSYLTSGRDNEQF
>NA|TRBJ1-1|TRBV7-9|8
ASPNTEAF
>NA|TRBJ1-1|TRBV6-2/TRBV6-3|13
ASSRPTGPNTEAF
>NA|TRBJ2-7|TRBV2|11
ASKEGARYEQY
>NA|TRBJ1-2|TRBV14|13
ASSPQGWANYGYT